These T cell receptor beta chains were read from a single sample in a study of blood T cells in healthy people across ages. Using its own MiXCR run on the 5' RACE reads, TCRdb lists one record per CDR3 protein. The repertoire holds around 1,900,000 distinct CDR3 sequences, with about two fifths as singletons. Sequenced material: blood. The receptors were gathered from a human donor in good health. Both conserved end residues are part of each CDR3. D genes are given only for firm matches. Part of the rows lack a size; the others show once, few, many or a class for expanded clones.

TRBJ1-5,NA,NA,TRBV6-6,TGTGCCAGCAGTTACGTAGGGGCTTATCAGCCCCAGCATTTT,CASSYVGAYQPQHF
TRBJ1-1,few,NA,TRBV6-6,TGTGCCAGCACCCTTACCCAGAATTCTGAAGCTTTCTTT,CASTLTQNSEAFF
TRBJ2-7,NA,NA,TRBV7-9,TGTGCCAGCAGCTTCCTACCCCCGGGGCGGAGGGGGTACGAGCAGTACTTC,CASSFLPPGRRGYEQYF
TRBJ2-3,NA,NA,TRBV20-1,TGCAGTGCTCAGACTGGTAACGGTGATACGCAGTATTTT,CSAQTGNGDTQYF
TRBJ2-1,NA,TRBD2,TRBV4-2,TGTGCCAGCAGCCAGGATCTAGCGGGGGTAACTGAACAGTTCTTC,CASSQDLAGVTEQFF
TRBJ1-5,NA,NA,TRBV6-5,TGTGCCAGCAGTTACTCTCATACACTAGATCAGCCCCAGCATTTT,CASSYSHTLDQPQHF
TRBJ1-5,NA,NA,TRBV24-1,TGTGCCACACAGGGAGGGGCGAGGGGTCAGCCCCAGCATTTT,CATQGGARGQPQHF
TRBJ2-5,few,NA,TRBV29-1,TGCAGCGTCAGAGAGGGGATCCGGACCCAGTACTTC,CSVREGIRTQYF
TRBJ2-7,NA,NA,TRBV12-3/TRBV12-4,TGTGCCAGCAGTGCTGGACGCTCGGAGGGCGAGCAGTACTTC,CASSAGRSEGEQYF
TRBJ1-2,few,NA,TRBV6-6,TGTGCCAGCAGTTACTCGGGCCAGGGAGTAGATGGCTACACCTTC,CASSYSGQGVDGYTF
TRBJ2-7,NA,NA,TRBV4-2,TGTGCCAGCAGCCGAGGGGGCGGGGAGACCTCCTACAATGAGCAGTACTTC,CASSRGGGETSYNEQYF
TRBJ2-1,NA,NA,TRBV7-2,TGTGCCAGCAGCTTTACGGCGGGGACAGCTCAAGAGACCCAGTTCTTC,CASSFTAGTAQETQFF
TRBJ1-1,NA,TRBD1,TRBV5-1,TGCGCCACCTCGGGACAGGGTAACACTGAAGCTTTCTTT,CATSGQGNTEAFF
TRBJ2-7,few,TRBD1,TRBV6-2/TRBV6-3,TGTGCCAGCACTAGACAGGGCTTCCACGAGCAGTACTTC,CASTRQGFHEQYF
TRBJ2-2,NA,TRBD2,TRBV12-5,TGTGCTAGTGGTTTTAGCGGGGGGGCGAACACCGGGGAGCTGTTTTTT,CASGFSGGANTGELFF
TRBJ2-1,NA,TRBD2,TRBV5-5,TGTGCCAGCAGCTGGGCGGCGGGGGGTAACAATGAGCAGTTCTTC,CASSWAAGGNNEQFF
TRBJ1-2,few,NA,TRBV30,TGTGCCTGGTACGACCCTTGGGGCTACACCTTC,CAWYDPWGYTF
TRBJ1-2,few,TRBD1,TRBV4-1,TGCGCCAGCAGCCAAGGGACAGGGGCGAGCTACACCTTC,CASSQGTGASYTF
TRBJ2-3,NA,TRBD2,TRBV12-3/TRBV12-4,TGTGCCAGCAGCCGCGGGACTAGCGGGGGGGATGGTAGAGATACGCAGTATTTT,CASSRGTSGGDGRDTQYF
TRBJ1-1,NA,NA,TRBV9,TGTGCCAGCAGCCCGGGCAGGGCGGACACTGAAGCTTTCTTT,CASSPGRADTEAFF
TRBJ2-5,NA,NA,TRBV10-3,TGTGCCATCAGTGAGTCATGGACAGTCGGGGGGGAGACCCAGTACTTC,CAISESWTVGGETQYF
TRBJ2-1,few,TRBD1,TRBV6-1,TGTGCCAGCAGGGGGATTCCGGGACAGAGAAACAATGAGCAGTTCTTC,CASRGIPGQRNNEQFF
TRBJ1-1,few,NA,TRBV6-2/TRBV6-3,TGTGCCAGCAGTTTCCACACGAACTTAGGGAACACTGAAGCTTTCTTT,CASSFHTNLGNTEAFF
TRBJ1-1,NA,NA,TRBV7-3,TGTGCCAGCAGCTTAAATCTCCAGAACACTGAAGCTTTCTTT,CASSLNLQNTEAFF
TRBJ2-1,NA,TRBD1,TRBV5-4,TGTGCCAGCAGCTTAGTGGGACAGTGGAGCTCCTACAATGAGCAGTTCTTC,CASSLVGQWSSYNEQFF
TRBJ2-2,NA,NA,TRBV4-2,TGTGCCAGCAGCCACAGATCGGCCGGGGAGCTGTTTTTT,CASSHRSAGELFF
TRBJ2-1,NA,NA,TRBV15,TGTGCCACCAGTGGATACTACAATGAGCAGTTCTTC,CATSGYYNEQFF
TRBJ1-4,NA,NA,TRBV29-1,TGCAGCGTTCAGGGACCTAATGAAAAACTGTTTTTT,CSVQGPNEKLFF
TRBJ2-1,NA,NA,TRBV3-1,TGTGCCAGCAGCCAGATGGTCATTGGTGAGCAGTTCTTC,CASSQMVIGEQFF
TRBJ1-6,NA,NA,TRBV15,TGTGCCACCAGCAGGGGCCGCCGGGGGGTTCCCCTCCACTTT,CATSRGRRGVPLHF
TRBJ2-1,few,NA,TRBV12-3/TRBV12-4,TGTGCCAGCTGCTCCAACCGGGGGTCCAATGAGCAGTTCTTC,CASCSNRGSNEQFF
TRBJ2-7,NA,NA,TRBV11-2,TGTGCCAGCAGCTTAGATGTAGGGGGGGCCTACGAGCAGTACTTC,CASSLDVGGAYEQYF
TRBJ2-7,NA,NA,TRBV12-3/TRBV12-4,TGTGCCAGCAGACAACCCCTCGGGGAGCAGTACTTC,CASRQPLGEQYF
TRBJ2-7,few,NA,TRBV11-3,TGTGCCAGCAGCAAAGGGGCATCCGCCTACGAGCAGTACTTC,CASSKGASAYEQYF
TRBJ1-2,NA,NA,TRBV6-2/TRBV6-3,TGTGCCAGCAGTGAGCTGGGATCCGCCTATGGCTACACCTTC,CASSELGSAYGYTF
TRBJ1-1,NA,NA,TRBV18,TGTGCCAGCTCACCACCTTGGCAGACTGAAGCTTTCTTT,CASSPPWQTEAFF
TRBJ1-6,NA,TRBD1,TRBV7-2,TGTGCCAGCAGCTTACTACAGGGGATCAGGTCACCCCTCCACTTT,CASSLLQGIRSPLHF
TRBJ1-2,NA,NA,TRBV6-5,TGTGCCAGCAGTGACGGGGGCAGCATAGTCGGCTACACCTTC,CASSDGGSIVGYTF
TRBJ1-2,NA,TRBD1,TRBV5-1,TGCGCCAGCACCTCGGGACAGCGGCTCGGAGGGCATGGCTACACCTTC,CASTSGQRLGGHGYTF
TRBJ2-1,NA,NA,TRBV6-2/TRBV6-3,TGTGCCAGCAGTTACTCCGTAGCAGGGAACAGCAACAATGAGCAGTTCTTC,CASSYSVAGNSNNEQFF
TRBJ1-2,NA,NA,TRBV20-1,TGCAGTGCTAGGCCTCCGGGAAGGGGCTATGGCTACACCTTC,CSARPPGRGYGYTF
TRBJ2-5,few,TRBD1,TRBV20-1,TGCAGTGCTCACGGACAGGGCGGCGAAGAGACCCAGTACTTC,CSAHGQGGEETQYF
TRBJ1-2,few,NA,TRBV20-1,TGCAGTGCTAGTCAGGACTATGGCTACACCTTC,CSASQDYGYTF
TRBJ1-1,NA,NA,TRBV7-3,TGTGCCAGCAGCTTAAGTGGGTGGGGAACTGAAGCTTTCTTT,CASSLSGWGTEAFF
TRBJ2-3,few,NA,TRBV20-1,TGCAGTGCTAGAGATGGGTCATGGGCTACTAGCACAGATACGCAGTATTTT,CSARDGSWATSTDTQYF
TRBJ2-1,NA,NA,TRBV24-1,TGTGCCACCAGTGACCCGGGGGGCCCCTTTTACAATGAGCAGTTCTTC,CATSDPGGPFYNEQFF
TRBJ1-1,NA,NA,TRBV30,TGTGCCTGGACGCACAGGAATTGGAGGACTGAAGCTTTCTTT,CAWTHRNWRTEAFF
TRBJ1-4,few,NA,TRBV7-2,TGTGCCAGCAGCATGACCGGGACCCTCTTTCCCCCTGAAAAACTGTTTTTT,CASSMTGTLFPPEKLFF
TRBJ2-5,NA,NA,TRBV5-1,TGCGCCAGCAGCTTGTTGCCGACAGGGAGGCGGTACTTC,CASSLLPTGRRYF